Sequencing of this T cell receptor beta chain was carried out in a study of shared clonotypes between healthy human individuals. The CDR3 consists of 16 residues. V dropped 0 bases and J dropped 8 bases, with 18 bases sitting between them. Germline CDR1 SGHNT, CDR2 YYREEE (reference sequence). This clone was found a few times. An assay was performed, and its level was deep. It was across several immunoSEQ plates that each subset's genomic DNA was evenly split. TCRdb keeps only in-frame clones here, not all; method: immunoSEQ multiplex PCR. The sample shows about 1 million clones, more than 75% of them seen only once.

Sequencing input: memory CD4+ T cells from PBMCs. Subset reported: CD45RA-negative fraction. This TCR was sampled from a man between 18 and 35 years old in good health. Some clones in this sample may be carry-over from other donors' samples. The genes are TRBV5-4 and TRBJ2-1; perhaps TRBD2 as D (6 bases). As DNA, the CDR3 is TGTGCCAGCAGCTTGGCCGGGGGTAGAATCCTGGATGAGCAGTTCTTC. Translating it yields CASSLAGGRILDEQFF.